This T cell receptor (beta chain) was sequenced for a study of blood T cell repertoires in COVID-19. Study details: There were acute and convalescent COVID-19 samples, and they came from the United States, Italy and Spain. PBMCs, B-cell-depleted T cells, or T cells were the source of the cDNA or gDNA that made up the material.

This CDR3 is built from 14 residues. CDR1 and CDR2 (germline): MNHNY, SVGAGI (reference sequence). The ends lost 2 bases at V and 8 bases at J; junction bases unmatched: 7. Clones were read by immunoSEQ multiplex PCR, and TCRdb kept only the in-frame ones, dropping some. The profile shows around 140,000 clones, roughly 86% of them singletons. This clonotype was sampled from a man aged 70 or older with acute or convalescent COVID-19. The chain employs TRBV6-6 and TRBJ1-2; 8 bases map to TRBD1. The sample was peripheral blood. The CDR3 sequence: CASSYDTGGGGYTF. The CDR3 DNA follows: TGTGCCAGCAGTTACGATACAGGGGGAGGGGGCTACACCTTC.